The next 8 T cell receptor beta chains were all read from a single sample in a study of T cells in Graves' hyperthyroidism and ophthalmopathy. RNA transcripts yielded amplified TCR beta CDR3 regions. First-round RT-PCR with HTBI primers amplified the TCR CDR3 region. TCRdb reprocessed the multiplex PCR reads with MiXCR, giving one entry per CDR3 protein. The data hold 550,000 to 700,000 distinct CDR3 sequences, with more than 45% observed a single time. Sequencing used peripheral blood or thyroid tissue (not recorded which). These receptor sequences come from an adult woman with Graves' disease, either hyperthyroidism or ophthalmopathy (not recorded which).

This clonotype occurred many times. The rearrangement links TRBV7-2 to TRBJ1-1; D gene ambiguous. This CDR3 has 10 residues. V was pared by 5 bases and J by 8 bases, with 6 bases between. CDR1 is SGHTA and CDR2 is FQGNSA in the germline V gene. In DNA form, the CDR3 reads TGTGCCAGCAGCCCTGTCGAAGCTTTCTTT. It translates to CASSPVEAFF.

This clonotype was found many times. The V gene is TRBV7-2, the J gene TRBJ2-7, with 12 bases matching TRBD2. V was clipped by 1 base and J by 9 bases; unmatched bases: 13. CDR1 SGHTA and CDR2 FQGNSA come from the germline V gene. The CDR3 covers 17 residues. The CDR3 sequence: CASSLGWASGRANVQYF. Written as DNA, the CDR3 is TGTGCCAGCAGCTTAGGCTGGGCTAGCGGGAGGGCCAATGTGCAGTACTTC.

In regard to this clonotype: This may arise from a read error, as a much more abundant clone is one base away. This rearrangement joins TRBV6-5 to TRBJ1-4; D perhaps matches TRBD1 (6 bases). This CDR3 is built from 14 residues. Germline CDR1 is MNHEY and CDR2 is SVGAGI. The chain's CDR3 is CASSEGTGSEKPFF. CDR3 coding DNA: TGTGCCAGCAGTGAAGGTACAGGGAGTGAAAAACCGTTTTTT.

The chain has TRBV15 and TRBJ2-7, with D possibly being TRBD1 (6 bases). Germline CDR1 is LNHNV and CDR2 is YYDKDF (reference sequence). Between the trimmed V and J ends, which lost 0 bases and 2 bases, there was a span of 11 bases. The CDR3 spans 15 residues. The CDR3 bases are TGTGCCACCAGCAGAGACCCACAGGGAACCTACGAGCAGTACTTC. Amino acid sequence: CATSRDPQGTYEQYF.

V and J are TRBV20-1 and TRBJ1-2; D ambiguous. The V and J ends lost 0 bases and 9 bases respectively, with 14 bases between them. Germline assignment: CDR1 DFQATT and CDR2 SNEGSKA (reference sequence). The length of the CDR3 is 13 residues. The CDR3 is CSARDRKGLSYTF. The CDR3 DNA sequence: TGCAGTGCTAGAGATCGCAAGGGTTTGAGCTACACCTTC.

The rearrangement links TRBV19 to TRBJ1-1; D unresolved. Germline loops: CDR1 LNHDA, CDR2 SQIVND (reference sequence). The CDR3 totals 17 residues. Trimming stripped 4 bases from V and 8 bases from J, with 26 bases between. CDR3 DNA sequence: TGTGCCAGTAGTACCCATAGCGGGAGATGGGTCGGGTCCGAAGCTTTCTTT. It specifies CASSTHSGRWVGSEAFF.

This clonotype came up a few times. This sequence joins TRBV19 and TRBJ1-1, with 8 bases that match TRBD1. Germline CDR1 LNHDA, CDR2 SQIVND (reference sequence). The CDR3 has 12 amino acids. The V and J ends lost 7 bases and 5 bases, in that order; junction bases with no gene match: 3. The CDR3 protein is CASTWTGTEAFF. CDR3 sequence (DNA): TGTGCCAGTACATGGACAGGGACTGAAGCTTTCTTT.

As for this clonotype: A single base separates this from a much larger clone, so it may be a read error. The chain employs TRBV13 and TRBJ2-2; a weak D match, TRBD2 (6 bases). Germline lookup yields CDR1 PRHDT and CDR2 FYEKMQ (reference sequence). Trimming cost V 6 bases and J 0 bases, with 14 bases left between them. CDR3 size: 16 residues. The CDR3 sequence: CASRPWLAANTGELFF. CDR3 nucleotides: TGTGCCAGCAGGCCTTGGTTAGCGGCGAACACCGGGGAGCTGTTTTTT.